This T cell receptor (beta chain) was found in a study of blood T cell repertoires in COVID-19. The data were produced by immunoSEQ multiplex PCR, yet TCRdb's version contains in-frame clones alone and is incomplete. The sample includes 200,000 to 250,000 clones, 65% to 85% of them seen just once. Germline V gene sequence: CDR1 SGDLS, CDR2 YYNGEE. J was trimmed by 10 bases and V by 3 bases; bases with no gene match: 4. CDR3 length equals 12 residues. As for this clone: Other DNA sequences from this sample encode an identical CDR3 as well.

This clonotype originated in a woman aged 55 to 70 who had recovered from COVID-19. V usage is TRBV9 and J usage is TRBJ2-1; TRBD2 aligns across 7 bases. The sequenced sample was PBMCs or T cells enriched from blood (not recorded which). The CDR3 region has the DNA TGTGCCAGCAGCGGCCCGGGGGGAGAGCAGTTCTTC. Its translation: CASSGPGGEQFF.